The 9 T cell receptor beta chains below come from one sample, sequenced in a study of blood T cell repertoires in COVID-19. Clones were read by immunoSEQ multiplex PCR, and TCRdb kept only the in-frame ones, dropping some. The table records approximately 350,000 clones, 75% to 90% of them present only once. Sequenced sample: peripheral blood. The receptors shown here come from a woman aged 60-70 years with COVID-19, enrolled during active disease.

The chain combines TRBV11-3 with TRBJ1-1, with D possibly TRBD1 on 5 matching bases. The germline V gene encodes CDR1 SGHNT and CDR2 YENEEA. The CDR3 totals 14 residues. V was pared by 0 bases and J by 0 bases, with 5 bases between. CDR3 sequence reads: CASSLDRVNTEAFF. Written as DNA, the CDR3 is TGTGCCAGCAGCTTAGACAGGGTGAACACTGAAGCTTTCTTT.

The chain uses TRBV29-1 and TRBJ2-3; 12 bases are shared with TRBD2. Per germline, CDR1 SQVTM and CDR2 ANQGSEA. This CDR3 is built from 16 residues. The V gene end was trimmed by 1 base and the J gene end by 5 bases; junction bases not matched to a gene: 7. The CDR3 region is CSVEVTSGGPGDTQYF. CDR3 nucleotide sequence: TGCAGCGTTGAAGTTACTAGCGGGGGGCCGGGAGATACGCAGTATTTT.

CDR3 DNA: TGCAGCGTTTCAGGACAGGGGGACACCTTC. This encodes CSVSGQGDTF. The chain carries TRBV29-1 and TRBJ1-2, with 10 bases aligning to TRBD1. Losses at the gene ends were 5 bases for V and 12 bases for J; bases not matched to a gene: 3. There are 10 residues in the CDR3. The germline V gene has CDR1 SQVTM and CDR2 ANQGSEA. Combining the CDR3 with reference TRBV29-1 and TRBJ1-2 gives the whole variable domain SAVISQKPSRDICQRGTSLTIQCQVDSQVTMMFWYRQQPGQSLTLIATANQGSEATYESGFVIDKFPISRPNLTFSTLTVSNMSPEDSSIYLCSVSGQGDTFGSGTRLTVV.

The chain joins TRBV25-1 to TRBJ2-2, with TRBD2 matching over 8 bases. V was clipped by 3 bases and J by 7 bases; unmatched bases: 7. CDR1 MGHDK and CDR2 SYGVNS come from the germline V gene. This CDR3 region has 15 residues. The DNA of the CDR3 is TGTGCCAGCAGTGAGCCCGGGGGGGCCGACGGGGAGCTGTTTTTT. Translating gives CASSEPGGADGELFF.

The chain has TRBV19 and TRBJ2-3; D remains ambiguous. Germline-derived CDR1 and CDR2 are LNHDA and SQIVND (reference sequence). V dropped 6 bases and J dropped 1 base, with 14 bases sitting between them. The CDR3 spans 15 residues. CDR3 region: CASSIGLLGTDTQYF. In DNA, the CDR3 is TGTGCCAGTAGCATTGGGCTGCTGGGCACAGATACGCAGTATTTT.

The chain uses TRBV18 and TRBJ1-2; no definite D call. This CDR3 has 15 amino acids. Deletions cut 2 bases from V and 3 bases from J, with 13 bases between. Germline V gene sequence: CDR1 KGHSH, CDR2 LQKENI. The CDR3 here is CASSPIQEVDYGYTF. The CDR3 nucleotides read TGTGCCAGCTCACCAATTCAGGAGGTAGACTATGGCTACACCTTC.

This chain connects TRBV10-2 to TRBJ2-2; 10 bases map to TRBD1. This CDR3 comprises 15 residues. Trimming at V came to 6 bases and at J to 6 bases, leaving 7 bases not matched to a gene. Germline V CDR1 and CDR2: WSHSY, SAAADI. The CDR3 DNA is TGCGCCAGCAGGGGCCGGACAGGGGGTCCCGGGGAGCTGTTTTTT. Residues: CASRGRTGGPGELFF.

The CDR3 DNA follows: TGTGCCAGCAGCTTAGCTTCTTTAGCGGGGGGCTTGGAGGAAGAGACCCAGTACTTC. The encoded protein is CASSLASLAGGLEEETQYF. The chain has TRBV7-9 and TRBJ2-5, with 10 bases fitting TRBD2. Germline V gene sequence: CDR1 SEHNR, CDR2 FQNEAQ (reference sequence). J was trimmed by 3 bases and V by 0 bases; bases with no gene match: 13. The CDR3 has 19 residues.

This clone was recorded only once. The rearrangement links TRBV5-5 to TRBJ1-4, with D perhaps TRBD1 (5 bases). The CDR3 is 17 amino acids. The germline V gene has CDR1 SGHKS and CDR2 YYEKEE (reference sequence). V lost 0 bases to trimming and J lost 4 bases, with 16 bases between them. The CDR3 is CASSLDGAGRSNEKLFF. The DNA of the CDR3 is TGTGCCAGCAGCTTGGACGGCGCGGGACGAAGTAATGAAAAACTGTTTTTT. Full variable domain (outside the CDR3, taken from reference TRBV5-5 and TRBJ1-4): DAGVTQSPTHLIKTRGQQVTLRCSPISGHKSVSWYQQVLGQGPQFIFQYYEKEERGRGNFPDRFSARQFPNYSSELNVNALLLGDSALYLCASSLDGAGRSNEKLFFGSGTQLSVL.